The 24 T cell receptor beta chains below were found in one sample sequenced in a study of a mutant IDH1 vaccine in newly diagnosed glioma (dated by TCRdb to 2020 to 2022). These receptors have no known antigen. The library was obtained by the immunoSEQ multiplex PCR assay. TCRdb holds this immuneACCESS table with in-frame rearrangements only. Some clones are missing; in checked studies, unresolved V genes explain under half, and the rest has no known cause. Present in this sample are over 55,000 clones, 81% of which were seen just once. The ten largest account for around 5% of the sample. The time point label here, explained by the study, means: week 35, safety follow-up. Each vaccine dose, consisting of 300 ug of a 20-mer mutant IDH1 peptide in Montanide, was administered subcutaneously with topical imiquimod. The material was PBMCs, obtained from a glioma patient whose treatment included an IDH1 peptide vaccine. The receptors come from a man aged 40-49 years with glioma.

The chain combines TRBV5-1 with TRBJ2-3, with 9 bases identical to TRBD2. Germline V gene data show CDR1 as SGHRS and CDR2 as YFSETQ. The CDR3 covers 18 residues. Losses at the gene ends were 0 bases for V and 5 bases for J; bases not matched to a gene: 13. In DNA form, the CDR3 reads TGCGCCAGCAGCTTGGCCCTAGCGGGGACTACGAAACAAGATACGCAGTATTTT. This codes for CASSLALAGTTKQDTQYF.

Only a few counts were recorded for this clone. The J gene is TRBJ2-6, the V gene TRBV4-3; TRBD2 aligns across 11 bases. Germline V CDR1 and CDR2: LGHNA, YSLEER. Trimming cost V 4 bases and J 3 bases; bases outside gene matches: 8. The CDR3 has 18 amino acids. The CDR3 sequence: CASSPGLAGGRGANVLTF. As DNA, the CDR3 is TGCGCCAGCAGCCCCGGATTAGCGGGGGGGCGTGGGGCCAACGTCCTGACTTTC.

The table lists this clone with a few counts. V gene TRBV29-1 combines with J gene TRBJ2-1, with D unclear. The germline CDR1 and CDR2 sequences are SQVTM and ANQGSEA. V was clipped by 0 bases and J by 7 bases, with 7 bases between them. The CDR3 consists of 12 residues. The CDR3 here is CSVEDLGNEQFF. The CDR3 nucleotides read TGCAGCGTTGAAGATCTCGGAAATGAGCAGTTCTTC.

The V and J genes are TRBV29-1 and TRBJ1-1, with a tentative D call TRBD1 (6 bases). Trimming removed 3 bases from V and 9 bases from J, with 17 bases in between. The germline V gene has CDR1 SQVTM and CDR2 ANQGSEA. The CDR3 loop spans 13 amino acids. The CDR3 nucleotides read TGCAGCGTTGATTGGGGGCTCACAGGCCAAGCTTTCTTT. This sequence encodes CSVDWGLTGQAFF.

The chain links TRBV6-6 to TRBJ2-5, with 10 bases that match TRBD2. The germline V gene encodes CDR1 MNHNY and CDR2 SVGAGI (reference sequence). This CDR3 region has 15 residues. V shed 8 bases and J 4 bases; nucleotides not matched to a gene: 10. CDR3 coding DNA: TGTGCCAGCTCTAATCTAGCGGGAGTCGCAGAGACCCAGTACTTC. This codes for CASSNLAGVAETQYF.

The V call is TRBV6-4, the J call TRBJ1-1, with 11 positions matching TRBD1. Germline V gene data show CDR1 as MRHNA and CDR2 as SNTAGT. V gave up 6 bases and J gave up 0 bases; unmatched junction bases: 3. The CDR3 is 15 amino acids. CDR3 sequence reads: CASRRTGGMNTEAFF. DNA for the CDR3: TGTGCCAGCAGAAGGACAGGGGGCATGAACACTGAAGCTTTCTTT.

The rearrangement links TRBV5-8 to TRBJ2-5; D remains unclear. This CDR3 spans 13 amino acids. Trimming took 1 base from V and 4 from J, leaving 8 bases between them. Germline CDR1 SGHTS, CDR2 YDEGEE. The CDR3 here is CASSLIRAETQYF. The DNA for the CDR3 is TGTGCCAGCAGCTTGATTAGGGCAGAGACCCAGTACTTC.

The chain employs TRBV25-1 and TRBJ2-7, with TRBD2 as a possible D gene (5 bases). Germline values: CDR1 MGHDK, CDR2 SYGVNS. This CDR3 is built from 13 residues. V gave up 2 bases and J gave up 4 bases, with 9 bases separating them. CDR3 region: CASSEARRYEQYF. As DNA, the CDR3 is TGTGCCAGCAGTGAAGCTAGGAGGTACGAGCAGTACTTC.

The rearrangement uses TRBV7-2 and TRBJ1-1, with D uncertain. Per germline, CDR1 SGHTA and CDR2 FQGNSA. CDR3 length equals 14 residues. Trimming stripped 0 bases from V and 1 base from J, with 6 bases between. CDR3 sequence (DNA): TGTGCCAGCAGCTTAGCAATGGCGAACACTGAAGCTTTCTTT. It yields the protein CASSLAMANTEAFF.

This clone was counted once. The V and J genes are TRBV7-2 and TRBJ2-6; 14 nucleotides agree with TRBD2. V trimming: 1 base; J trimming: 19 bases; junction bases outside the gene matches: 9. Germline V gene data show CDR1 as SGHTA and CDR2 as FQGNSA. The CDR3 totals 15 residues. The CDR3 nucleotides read TGTGCCAGCAGCTTAGGGACTAGCGGGAGGCGGTACATTACTTTC. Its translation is CASSLGTSGRRYITF.

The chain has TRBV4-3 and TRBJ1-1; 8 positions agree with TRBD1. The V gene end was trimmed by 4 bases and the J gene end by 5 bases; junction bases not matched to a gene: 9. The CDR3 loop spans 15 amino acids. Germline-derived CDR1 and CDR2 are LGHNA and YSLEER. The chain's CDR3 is CASSPRQGLGTEAFF. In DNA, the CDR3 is TGCGCCAGCAGCCCCCGACAGGGGTTGGGGACTGAAGCTTTCTTT.

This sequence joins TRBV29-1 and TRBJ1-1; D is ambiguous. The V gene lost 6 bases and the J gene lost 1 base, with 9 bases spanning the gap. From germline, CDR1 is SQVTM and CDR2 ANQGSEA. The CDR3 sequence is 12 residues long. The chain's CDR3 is CSVRQRNTEAFF. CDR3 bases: TGCAGCGTGCGGCAGAGGAACACTGAAGCTTTCTTT.

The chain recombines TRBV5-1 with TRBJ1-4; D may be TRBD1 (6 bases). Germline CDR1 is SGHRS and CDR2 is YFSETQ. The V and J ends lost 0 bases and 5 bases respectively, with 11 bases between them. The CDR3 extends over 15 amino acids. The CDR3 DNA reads TGCGCCAGCAGCTTGGCGGGGGGCGCGAATGAAAAACTGTTTTTT. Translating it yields CASSLAGGANEKLFF. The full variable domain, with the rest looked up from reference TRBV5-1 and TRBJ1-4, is KAGVTQTPRYLIKTRGQQVTLSCSPISGHRSVSWYQQTPGQGLQFLFEYFSETQRNKGNFPGRFSGRQFSNSRSEMNVSTLELGDSALYLCASSLAGGANEKLFFGSGTQLSVL.

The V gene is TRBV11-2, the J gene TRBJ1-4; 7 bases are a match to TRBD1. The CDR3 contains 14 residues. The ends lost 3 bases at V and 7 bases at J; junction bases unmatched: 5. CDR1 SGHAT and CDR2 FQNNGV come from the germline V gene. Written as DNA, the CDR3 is TGTGCCAGCAGCTTCAGGGGGGGAAGTGAAAAACTGTTTTTT. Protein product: CASSFRGGSEKLFF.

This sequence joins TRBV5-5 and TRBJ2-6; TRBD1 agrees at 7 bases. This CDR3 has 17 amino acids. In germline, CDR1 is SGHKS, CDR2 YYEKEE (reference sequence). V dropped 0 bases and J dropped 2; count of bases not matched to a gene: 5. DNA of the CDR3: TGTGCCAGCAGCTTGGTTCAGGGGGTAGCTGGGGCCAACGTCCTGACTTTC. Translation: CASSLVQGVAGANVLTF. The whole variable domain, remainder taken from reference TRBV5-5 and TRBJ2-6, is DAGVTQSPTHLIKTRGQQVTLRCSPISGHKSVSWYQQVLGQGPQFIFQYYEKEERGRGNFPDRFSARQFPNYSSELNVNALLLGDSALYLCASSLVQGVAGANVLTFGAGSRLTVL.

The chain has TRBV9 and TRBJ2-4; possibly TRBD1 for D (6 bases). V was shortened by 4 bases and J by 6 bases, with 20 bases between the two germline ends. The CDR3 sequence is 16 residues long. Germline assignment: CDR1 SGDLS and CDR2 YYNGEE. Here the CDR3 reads CASSRFPETGLNIQYF. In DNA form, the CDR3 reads TGTGCCAGCAGCCGGTTCCCCGAGACAGGATTAAACATTCAGTACTTC. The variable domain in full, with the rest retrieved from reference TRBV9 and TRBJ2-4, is DSGVTQTPKHLITATGQRVTLRCSPRSGDLSVYWYQQSLDQGLQFLIQYYNGEERAKGNILERFSAQQFPDLHSELNLSSLELGDSALYFCASSRFPETGLNIQYFGAGTRLSVL.

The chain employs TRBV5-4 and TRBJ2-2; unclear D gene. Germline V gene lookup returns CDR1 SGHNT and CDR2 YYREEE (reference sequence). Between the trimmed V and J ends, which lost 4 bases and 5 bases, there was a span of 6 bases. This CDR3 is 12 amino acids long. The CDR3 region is CASSVDTGELFF. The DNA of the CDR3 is TGTGCCAGCAGCGTCGATACCGGGGAGCTGTTTTTT.

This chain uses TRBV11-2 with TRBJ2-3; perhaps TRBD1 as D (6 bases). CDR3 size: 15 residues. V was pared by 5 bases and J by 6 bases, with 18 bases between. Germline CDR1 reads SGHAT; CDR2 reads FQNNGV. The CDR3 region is CASSPLGASMDTQYF. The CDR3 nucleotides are TGTGCCAGCAGCCCCCTGGGGGCCTCCATGGATACGCAGTATTTT.

The CDR3 protein is CATSTGVVAGELFF. The CDR3 bases are TGTGCCACCTCGACAGGAGTGGTTGCCGGGGAGCTGTTTTTT. The chain recombines TRBV19 with TRBJ2-2, with TRBD1 as a possible D gene (6 bases). Germline V gene data show CDR1 as LNHDA and CDR2 as SQIVND (reference sequence). V was trimmed by 10 bases and J by 6 bases, leaving 18 bases between them. This CDR3 has 14 residues. The complete variable domain, with remaining parts taken from reference TRBV19 and TRBJ2-2, reads DGGITQSPKYLFRKEGQNVTLSCEQNLNHDAMYWYRQDPGQGLRLIYYSQIVNDFQKGDIAEGYSVSREKKESFPLTVTSAQKNPTAFYLCATSTGVVAGELFFGEGSRLTVL.

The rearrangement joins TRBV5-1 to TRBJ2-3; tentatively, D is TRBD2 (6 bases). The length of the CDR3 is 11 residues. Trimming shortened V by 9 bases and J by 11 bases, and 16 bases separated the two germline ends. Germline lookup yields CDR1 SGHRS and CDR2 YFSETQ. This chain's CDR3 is CATTGDFGQYF. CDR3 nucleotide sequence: TGCGCCACCACGGGGGACTTTGGGCAGTATTTT.

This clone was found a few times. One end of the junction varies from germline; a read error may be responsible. For the CDR3, the DNA is TGCGCCAGCAGCCAAGATGGCGATTCATCCCTCCACTTT. It encodes CASSQDGDSSLHF. The chain combines TRBV4-3 with TRBJ1-6; no clear D. Germline assignment: CDR1 LGHNA and CDR2 YSLEER. This CDR3 spans 13 amino acids.

CDR3 residues: CASSPRDAGYQPQHF. CDR3 coding DNA: TGTGCCAGCAGCCCCAGGGACGCAGGGTATCAGCCCCAGCATTTT. The J gene is TRBJ1-5, the V gene TRBV7-2; D may be TRBD1 (5 bases). Trimming shortened V by 5 bases and J by 5 bases, and 16 bases separated the two germline ends. The length of the CDR3 is 15 residues. Per the germline V gene, CDR1 is SGHTA and CDR2 is FQGNSA.

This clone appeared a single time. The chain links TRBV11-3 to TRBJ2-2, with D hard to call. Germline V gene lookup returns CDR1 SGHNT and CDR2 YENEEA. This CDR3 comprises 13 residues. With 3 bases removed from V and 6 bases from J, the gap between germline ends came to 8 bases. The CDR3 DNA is TGTGCCAGCAGCTTCCAGGAATCCGGGGAGCTGTTTTTT. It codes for CASSFQESGELFF.

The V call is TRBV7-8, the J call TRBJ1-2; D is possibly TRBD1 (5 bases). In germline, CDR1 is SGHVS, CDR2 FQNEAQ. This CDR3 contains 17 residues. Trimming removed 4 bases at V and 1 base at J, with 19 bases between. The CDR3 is CASSWGEGRTLNYGYTF. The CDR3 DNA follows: TGTGCCAGCAGCTGGGGGGAGGGGAGGACTCTTAACTATGGCTACACCTTC. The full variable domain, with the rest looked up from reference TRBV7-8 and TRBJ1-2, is GAGVSQSPRYKVAKRGQDVALRCDPISGHVSLFWYQQALGQGPEFLTYFQNEAQLDKSGLPSDRFFAERPEGSVSTLKIQRTQQEDSAVYLCASSWGEGRTLNYGYTFGSGTRLTVV.